Below are 14 T cell receptor beta chains sequenced from a single sample in a study of T cell responses to AZD1222 COVID-19 vaccine. TCRdb's table, derived via immunoSEQ multiplex PCR, lists solely in-frame clones and lacks some. The table has approximately 180,000 clones, approximately 92% seen once. The sample here was peripheral blood, taken 28 days after the second dose of the MenACWY control vaccine. These receptors came from an adult who received the MenACWY meningococcal vaccine as a control.

The V gene is TRBV19, the J gene TRBJ1-5; tentatively, D is TRBD1 (5 bases). V lost 0 bases and J lost 4, with 16 bases in between. Germline values: CDR1 LNHDA, CDR2 SQIVND (reference sequence). The CDR3 loop spans 17 amino acids. This CDR3 is CASSIDLRGRKNQPQHF. The CDR3 DNA follows: TGTGCCAGTAGTATAGATCTCCGGGGCCGAAAGAATCAGCCCCAGCATTTT.

The chain is built from TRBV30 and TRBJ1-2, with D unclear. The CDR3 length is 13 residues. Germline-derived CDR1 and CDR2 are GTSNPN and SVGIG (reference sequence). Between the trimmed V and J ends, which lost 2 bases and 7 bases, there was a span of 14 bases. The CDR3 sequence is CAWSRGGDGGYTF. The CDR3, as DNA: TGTGCCTGGAGTCGGGGAGGAGACGGTGGCTACACCTTC. Combining the CDR3 with reference TRBV30 and TRBJ1-2 gives the whole variable domain SQTIHQWPATLVQPVGSPLSLECTVEGTSNPNLYWYRQAAGRGLQLLFYSVGIGQISSEVPQNLSASRPQDRQFILSSKKLLLSDSGFYLCAWSRGGDGGYTFGSGTRLTVV.

This chain joins TRBV12-3 or TRBV12-4 and TRBJ2-5; tentative D call: TRBD1 (6 bases). V was shortened by 6 bases and J by 3 bases, with 11 bases between the two germline ends. This CDR3 spans 13 amino acids. The CDR3 region has the DNA TGTGCCAGCAGCCAGGGGCAGAAAGAGACCCAGTACTTC. It specifies CASSQGQKETQYF.

This clone turned up a few times. The gene calls are TRBV10-2 and TRBJ2-5; a weak D match, TRBD2 (6 bases). CDR3 size: 14 residues. Germline V gene sequence: CDR1 WSHSY, CDR2 SAAADI. The V gene lost 6 bases and the J gene lost 7 bases, with 18 bases spanning the gap. CDR3 in DNA: TGCGCCAGCAGCTTTCTCCGGGAGCGCGGGACCCAGTACTTC. Translating gives CASSFLRERGTQYF.

CDR3 in DNA: TGCAGTGCTAGTGACCAGGGGTTGGGCCATAATGAAAAACTGTTTTTT. Encoded protein: CSASDQGLGHNEKLFF. The chain carries TRBV20-1 and TRBJ1-4; a weak D match, TRBD1 (6 bases). Germline V gene lookup returns CDR1 DFQATT and CDR2 SNEGSKA (reference sequence). The V end lost 3 bases, the J end lost 4 bases, and 18 bases lay between the germline ends. The CDR3 is made up of 16 amino acids.

V gene TRBV14 combines with J gene TRBJ2-5; D unclear. The V end was cut by 1 base, the J end by 5 bases, with 11 bases between. This CDR3 has 14 amino acids. The germline V gene encodes CDR1 SGHDN and CDR2 FVKESK. CDR3 region: CASSQGARSETQYF. The CDR3 bases are TGTGCCAGCAGCCAAGGAGCCCGGAGTGAGACCCAGTACTTC. The entire variable domain, with the rest obtained from reference TRBV14 and TRBJ2-5, is as follows: EAGVTQFPSHSVIEKGQTVTLRCDPISGHDNLYWYRRVMGKEIKFLLHFVKESKQDESGMPNNRFLAERTGGTYSTLKVQPAELEDSGVYFCASSQGARSETQYFGPGTRLLVL.

This clone showed up just a few times. The rearrangement uses TRBV7-2 and TRBJ2-1; tentative D call: TRBD1 (5 bases). The V gene lost 5 bases and the J gene lost 7 bases, with 18 bases spanning the gap. CDR1 is SGHTA and CDR2 is FQGNSA in the germline V gene. The CDR3 has 15 amino acids. The CDR3 bases are TGTGCCAGCAGCCCCCGGACAATTCTGGGGAATGAGCAGTTCTTC. Encoded protein: CASSPRTILGNEQFF.

The V gene is TRBV10-3, the J gene TRBJ1-2, with D perhaps matching TRBD1 (6 bases). V shed 4 bases and J shed 4 bases, with 7 bases lying between them. Germline V CDR1 and CDR2: ENHRY, SYGVKD. The CDR3 extends over 12 amino acids. DNA of the CDR3: TGTGCCATCAGTGGGACAGTCTATGGCTACACCTTC. Amino acid sequence: CAISGTVYGYTF.

The chain combines TRBV7-9 with TRBJ2-3; 10 nucleotides line up with TRBD1. V was pared by 3 bases and J by 5 bases, with 8 bases of the junction left unmatched. The CDR3 loop spans 16 amino acids. The germline gives CDR1 SEHNR, CDR2 FQNEAQ (reference sequence). CDR3 bases: TGTGCCAGCAGCTTTAGCCGACAGGGGGCTTTAGATACGCAGTATTTT. Translating gives CASSFSRQGALDTQYF.

The chain joins TRBV24-1 to TRBJ2-1, with a tentative D call TRBD2 (5 bases). Trimming shortened V by 9 bases and J by 5 bases, and 10 bases separated the two germline ends. Per germline, CDR1 KGHDR and CDR2 SFDVKD. The CDR3 loop spans 12 amino acids. The CDR3 DNA reads TGTGCCACCGAGGGCCGGGACAATGAGCAGTTCTTC. This gives the protein CATEGRDNEQFF.

The V call is TRBV7-9, the J call TRBJ1-1, with 8 bases matching TRBD1. The CDR3 totals 15 residues. The junction had 10 bases not matched to a gene; V was cut back by 5 bases and J by 5 bases. Germline V gene data show CDR1 as SEHNR and CDR2 as FQNEAQ (reference sequence). Here the CDR3 DNA reads TGTGCCAGCAGCACCGGACAGGGAAGTCGGACTGAAGCTTTCTTT. Translated: CASSTGQGSRTEAFF.

The table lists this clone with a few counts. The V gene is TRBV6-2 or TRBV6-3, the J gene TRBJ2-3; D may be TRBD1 or TRBD2 (5 bases each). Trimming cost V 5 bases and J 2 bases, with 17 bases left between them. CDR1 and CDR2 (germline): MNHEY, SVGEGT. This CDR3 contains 16 residues. The CDR3 here is CASSPRGNRYTDTQYF. For the CDR3, the DNA is TGTGCCAGCAGTCCCCGGGGCAATCGTTACACAGATACGCAGTATTTT.

Concerning this clone: Other DNA sequences within the sample encode an identical CDR3. The genes are TRBV27 and TRBJ2-1; no reliable D call. CDR3 length: 12 residues. The germline V gene encodes CDR1 MNHEY and CDR2 SMNVEV (reference sequence). V was clipped by 1 base and J by 7 bases, with 5 bases between them. CDR3 protein: CASSLLGNEQFF. DNA for the CDR3: TGTGCCAGCAGTTTATTAGGGAATGAGCAGTTCTTC.

The chain couples TRBV3-1 (or the pseudogene TRBV3-2) to TRBJ2-2; possibly TRBD1 for D (5 bases). The V and J ends lost 0 bases and 5 bases respectively, with 25 bases between them. The germline V gene encodes CDR1 LGHDT and CDR2 YNNKEL (reference sequence). This CDR3 region has 20 residues. In DNA, the CDR3 is TGTGCCAGCAGCCAAGATTGGCGGCTAGGACAATCGAGTGGGACCGGGGAGCTGTTTTTT. Amino acids: CASSQDWRLGQSSGTGELFF.